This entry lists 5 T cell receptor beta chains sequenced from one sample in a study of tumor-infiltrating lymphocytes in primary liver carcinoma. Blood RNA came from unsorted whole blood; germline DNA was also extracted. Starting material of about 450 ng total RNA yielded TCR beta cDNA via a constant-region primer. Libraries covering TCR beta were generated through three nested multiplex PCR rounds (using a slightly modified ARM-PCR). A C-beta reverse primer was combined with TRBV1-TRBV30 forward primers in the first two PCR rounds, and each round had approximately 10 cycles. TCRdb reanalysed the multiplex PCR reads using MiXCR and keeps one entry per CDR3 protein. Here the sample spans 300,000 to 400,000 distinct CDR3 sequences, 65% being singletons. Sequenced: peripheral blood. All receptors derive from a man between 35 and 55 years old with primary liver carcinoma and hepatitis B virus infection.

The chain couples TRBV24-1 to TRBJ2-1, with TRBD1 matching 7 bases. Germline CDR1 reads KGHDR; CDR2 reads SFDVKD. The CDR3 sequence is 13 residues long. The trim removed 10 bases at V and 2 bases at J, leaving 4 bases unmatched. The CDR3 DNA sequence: TGTGCCACGGGACAGCCCCCCTACAATGAGCAGTTCTTC. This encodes CATGQPPYNEQFF.

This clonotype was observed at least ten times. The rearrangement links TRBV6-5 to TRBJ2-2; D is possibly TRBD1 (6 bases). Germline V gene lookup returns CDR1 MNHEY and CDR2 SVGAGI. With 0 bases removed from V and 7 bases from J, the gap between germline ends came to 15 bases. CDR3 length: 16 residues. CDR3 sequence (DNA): TGTGCCAGCAGTTACTCCCGGACAGATATGAGCGGGGAGCTGTTTTTT. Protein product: CASSYSRTDMSGELFF.

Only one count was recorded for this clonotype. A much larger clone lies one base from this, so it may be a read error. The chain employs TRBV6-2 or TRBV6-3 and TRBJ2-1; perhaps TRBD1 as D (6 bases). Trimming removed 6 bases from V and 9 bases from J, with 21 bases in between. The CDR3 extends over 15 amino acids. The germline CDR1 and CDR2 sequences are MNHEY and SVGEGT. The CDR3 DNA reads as TGTGCCAGCAGCATAGGGGGTAGCGTGGCCGCTGAGCAGTTCTTC. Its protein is CASSIGGSVAAEQFF.

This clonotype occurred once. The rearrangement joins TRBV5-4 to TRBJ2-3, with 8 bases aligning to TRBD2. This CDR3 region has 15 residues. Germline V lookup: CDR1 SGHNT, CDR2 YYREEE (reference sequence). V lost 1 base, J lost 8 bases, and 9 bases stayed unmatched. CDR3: CASSLIGRAWGTQYF. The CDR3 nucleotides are TGTGCCAGCAGCTTGATCGGGAGGGCCTGGGGTACGCAGTATTTT. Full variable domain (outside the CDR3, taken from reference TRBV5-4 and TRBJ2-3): ETGVTQSPTHLIKTRGQQVTLRCSSQSGHNTVSWYQQALGQGPQFIFQYYREEENGRGNFPPRFSGLQFPNYSSELNVNALELDDSALYLCASSLIGRAWGTQYFGPGTRLTVL.

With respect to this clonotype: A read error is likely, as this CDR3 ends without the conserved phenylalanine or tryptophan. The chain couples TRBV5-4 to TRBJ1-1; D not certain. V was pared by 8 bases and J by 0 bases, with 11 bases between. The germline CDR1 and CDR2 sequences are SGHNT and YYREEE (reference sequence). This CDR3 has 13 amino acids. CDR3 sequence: CASRIGLNTEAFS. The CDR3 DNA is TGTGCCAGTAGAATAGGGTTGAACACTGAAGCTTTCTCT.